This T cell receptor (beta chain) was retrieved from a study of regulatory T cells in long-lasting Graves disease (dated by TCRdb to 2020 to 2022). Broadly, across the study: Newly diagnosed Graves' disease patients had taken antithyroid drugs for less than 3 months. A total of roughly 35 samples underwent TCR sequencing: about 13 from persistent and 20 from newly diagnosed Graves' disease patients. Persistent Graves' disease patients were compared with newly diagnosed Graves' disease patients by peripheral blood TCR sequencing and RNA sequencing. The study took place in China and was registered as a clinical trial. What the authors observed across the whole study: Persistent disease showed preferential use of TRBV28, TRBJ1-2 and TRBJ2-5, whereas newly diagnosed disease favored TRBV20-1 and TRBJ2-1. Sequencing and analysis were limited to the TCR beta chain. Because the primary lesion, thyroid tissue, could not be accessed, the study looked at peripheral blood alone. As a limitation, the authors acknowledged that the small sample size may reduce accuracy. Persistent Graves' disease patients showed lower TCR Shannon entropy and fewer highly expanded clones than newly diagnosed patients, suggesting clonal expansion. More public clonotypes were shared among persistent patients (over 2,500) than among newly diagnosed patients (just under 1,000).

The time point label for this specimen denotes: newly diagnosed GD, antithyroid drugs for less than 3 months. For both TCR sequencing and RNA sequencing, RNA was extracted from PBMCs using TRIzol. The diagnosis of Graves' disease was made according to American Thyroid Association guidelines. Patients were recruited from an endocrinology department in Xi'an, China. Each patient gave 7.5 to 10 milliliters of peripheral blood, collected in an EDTA anticoagulant tube. PBMCs were isolated by Ficoll Paque Plus density gradient separation without further T cell sorting. An Agilent 2100 Bioanalyzer and agarose gel were used to check RNA quality, and a NanoDrop 2000 was used to measure RNA concentration. The method was multiplex PCR. The sample was run on an Illumina HiSeq 4000. CDR3 regions were amplified by Arm-PCR with iRepertoire HTBI primers to construct TCR beta libraries. Gel purification was performed on PCR products prior to sequencing. Per the original workflow: Gene usage analysis of CDR3 amino acid clonotypes used the roughly 62 TRBV and around 13 TRBJ segments found across samples. COPE and FqMerger were used to merge filtered high-quality paired reads into contigs. BLAST was used to align contigs to IMGT TRBV, TRBD and TRBJ reference genes, and CDR3 was defined according to IMGT. Highly expanded clones were defined as clonotypes with a frequency above 0.1%. Shannon entropy was used to measure repertoire diversity, and the Gini coefficient was used to measure V-J evenness. Public clonotypes were defined as clonotypes shared by more than one individual. TCRdb took the public reads, trimmed them with fastp at Q25, ran MiXCR for clone calling and kept in-frame beta chains. Rows with one shared CDR3 protein collapse into an entry with the most common genes and DNA. V and J calls and clone size were set by TCRdb, not the authors. The sample table holds about 430,000 distinct CDR3 sequences, of which around 16% were seen once. The biggest ten clones account for over 7.5% of the sample.

This clonotype has a count of ten or more. Its antigen is currently not known. Base-call qualities are not available, and no considerably larger clone is one nucleotide away. Taken from the germline V gene, the CDR1 and CDR2 loops are MDHEN and SYDVKM. The V and J ends are trimmed by 10 bases and 3 bases, leaving 19 bases between them. The CDR3 goes from the cysteine to the phenylalanine over 14 residues. The only DNA kept is the CDR3, 42 bases in frame from the first base. In addition, the sample was reused for a study of T cells in Graves' hyperthyroidism and ophthalmopathy. Taken from the second paper: Graves' hyperthyroidism was defined as stable when no progression to ophthalmopathy occurred over 18 months of follow-up. Hyperthyroidism patients were newly diagnosed, with disease duration under 2 months, and aged 18 to 65 years. The study excluded patients with uncontrolled infections, other autoimmune diseases, pregnancy or lactation. Diagnoses relied on clinical symptoms, serum thyroxine and TRAb, thyroid ultrasound and orbital computed tomography. The first round of RT-PCR for the TCR CDR3 was performed with the HTBI primer set and the Qiagen OneStep RT-PCR kit. Most expanded thyroid clonotypes (frequency above 0.001) were also found in blood, which suggests that blood repertoires may mirror thyroid immune responses. Ophthalmopathy was separated from stable hyperthyroidism by a 13 V-J signature model, with around 88% sensitivity and about 81% specificity obtained in cross-validation and 80%/75% obtained in testing. In validation, the model predicted progression to ophthalmopathy a median of about 6 months before onset, with roughly 70% sensitivity and almost 75% specificity. To identify distinguishing TCR V-J signatures, a discovery cohort of about 95 patients was used, comprising 43 with Graves' ophthalmopathy and 55 to 65 with stable Graves' hyperthyroidism. Prospective prediction of ophthalmopathy was tested in an independent validation cohort of 18 to 20 hyperthyroidism patients and approximately 17 patients who later progressed to ophthalmopathy. The roughly 90 discovery patients were divided at random into training and test sets in a 7:3 ratio. In more than 5 Graves' hyperthyroidism patients, the study also compared T-cell repertoires from thyroid tissue with T-cell repertoires from blood. After blood sampling, hyperthyroidism patients were treated with methimazole at a starting dose of 30 mg daily, and ophthalmopathy patients were treated with high-dose intravenous methylprednisolone. Libraries were constructed in a second round of multiplex PCR, after which size selection and purification were carried out. Sequencing of the libraries was done on an Illumina HiSeq2000 using paired-end 100 bp reads. Raw data were processed with SOAPnuke, discarding reads with adapters, uncalled bases, mean Phred below 15, or no exact constant-primer or identifier match. COPE v1.2.5 was used to merge the high-quality paired reads, and each unique nucleotide sequence was defined as a clonotype. Clonotypes were aligned to IMGT TRBV, TRBD and TRBJ reference segments using MiTCR v1.1. Analysis was restricted to V-J combinations with a frequency above 0.0001, which covered roughly 99% of repertoires. The TCS score was defined as F50 (clonal expansion) divided by E x V (chaos), with BLOSUM62-based TCRdist calculated between CDR3 peptides within each V-J. Welch's t-statistics and random forest reduced several hundred V-J features to 13, which were used in a naive Bayes classifier (R e1071). Sample size was not statistically predetermined, and investigators were not blinded to group allocation. TCR Vbeta CDR3 sequencing of 135 peripheral blood samples (approximately 44 ophthalmopathy, approximately 80 hyperthyroidism and some 17 progressor patients) is reported in the paper.

The chain couples TRBV28 to TRBJ2-7; TRBD1 is a weak D gene call, 5 bases matching. The sequence was collected from a woman between 40 and 55 years old with Graves disease. Donor details come from another sample of the same person, matched by shared clones. The sequences come from peripheral blood mononuclear cells (PBMCs), collected at new diagnosis, from a patient treated with antithyroid drugs. This receptor has the CDR3 CAINGPTVSYEQYF. In nucleotides, the sequence is TGTGCCATAAATGGTCCGACAGTGAGCTACGAGCAGTACTTC.